These 25 T cell receptor beta chains were all obtained from the same sample, sequenced in a study of cytomegalovirus exposure and HLA in healthy donors. PCR employed 60 Vbeta and 13 Jbeta primers. The repertoire was sequenced with immunoSEQ multiplex PCR; TCRdb's copy has only in-frame clones and lacks some. The sample consists of 65,000 to 75,000 clones, roughly 74% of them appearing once. Sequenced input: PBMCs. The source of these receptors is a woman between 55 and 75 years old in good health and CMV-seropositive.

This clone was observed a handful of times. This sequence joins TRBV30 and TRBJ1-4; D gene uncertain. The CDR3 is made up of 14 amino acids. Germline V gene lookup returns CDR1 GTSNPN and CDR2 SVGIG (reference sequence). Trimming removed 2 bases at V and 5 bases at J, with 12 bases between. CDR3 loop: CAWSRGISNEKLFF. CDR3 nucleotides: TGTGCCTGGAGTCGGGGAATTTCCAATGAAAAACTGTTTTTT.

The gene calls are TRBV14 and TRBJ1-2; 8 bases map to TRBD1. V gave up 5 bases and J gave up 8 bases; unmatched junction bases: 7. The CDR3 loop spans 13 amino acids. Germline CDR1 SGHDN, CDR2 FVKESK. In DNA, the CDR3 is TGTGCCAGCAGCAACCAGGGGGCGAGGGGCTACACCTTC. This encodes CASSNQGARGYTF.

The chain carries TRBV7-6 and TRBJ2-7, with 9 bases lining up with TRBD1. Per germline, CDR1 SGHVS and CDR2 FNYEAQ. The CDR3 sequence is 13 residues long. The V and J ends lost 4 bases and 6 bases, in that order; junction bases with no gene match: 4. CDR3 in DNA: TGTGCCAGCAGCTGGGGACAGGGAGGCGAGCAGTACTTC. This translates into CASSWGQGGEQYF.

This sequence joins TRBV6-1 and TRBJ1-2; D uncertain. Trimming pared 4 bases from V and 8 bases from J, leaving 14 bases between. The length of the CDR3 is 13 residues. Germline CDR1 is MNHNS and CDR2 is SASEGT. CDR3 sequence: CASSAVEGAGYTF. The CDR3 DNA is TGTGCCAGCAGTGCCGTGGAGGGTGCCGGCTACACCTTC.

This chain connects TRBV9 to TRBJ2-6; D not resolved. CDR3 length: 16 residues. Trimming removed 3 bases from V and 2 bases from J, with 12 bases in between. Germline loops: CDR1 SGDLS, CDR2 YYNGEE. Written as DNA, the CDR3 is TGTGCCAGCAGCGAGCCCCTCACAGCTGGGGCCAACGTCCTGACTTTC. Protein: CASSEPLTAGANVLTF.

The V and J genes are TRBV12-1 and TRBJ1-5; the listed D gene, TRBD1, was not tested against the DNA. TRBV12-1 is a recognized pseudogene. The CDR3 has 15 amino acids. In DNA, the CDR3 is TGTGCCAGCAGCCTCCCGGACAAAGGCAATCAGCCCCAGCATTTT. Its protein product is CASSLPDKGNQPQHF.

In its sample, this clone was seen once. This chain uses TRBV7-9 with TRBJ1-5; no reliable D call. Trimming took 2 bases from V and 0 from J, leaving 5 bases between them. CDR1 is SEHNR, CDR2 FQNEAQ, per germline (reference sequence). This CDR3 region has 14 residues. Here the CDR3 DNA reads TGTGCCAGCAGCTTAAGCATTAGCAATCAGCCCCAGCATTTT. Translation gives CASSLSISNQPQHF.

The genes are TRBV5-6 and TRBJ2-7, with a tentative D call TRBD1 (6 bases). The V end lost 1 base, the J end lost 3 bases, and 11 bases lay between the germline ends. In germline, CDR1 is SGHDT, CDR2 YYEEEE. CDR3 size: 14 residues. This chain's CDR3 is CASSLTGKSYEQYF. The CDR3, as DNA: TGTGCCAGCAGCTTGACAGGGAAAAGCTACGAGCAGTACTTC.

This clone was observed a handful of times. This rearrangement joins TRBV30 to TRBJ2-4; the D gene is possibly TRBD1 (5 bases). The V gene lost 5 bases and the J gene lost 0 bases, with 17 bases spanning the gap. Germline CDR1 reads GTSNPN; CDR2 reads SVGIG (reference sequence). This CDR3 contains 16 residues. The CDR3 nucleotides are TGTGCCTGGGGTAGACGACAGACGTTAGCCAAAAACATTCAGTACTTC. It is translated as CAWGRRQTLAKNIQYF.

The J gene is TRBJ1-5, the V gene TRBV21-1; TRBD1, the D gene given by the table, was not confirmed from the DNA. TRBV21-1 is listed as a pseudogene. This CDR3 spans 17 amino acids. The CDR3 protein is CASSNTGGPDSNQPQHF. The CDR3 DNA follows: TGTGCCAGCAGCAATACAGGGGGTCCTGATAGCAATCAGCCCCAGCATTTT.

The rearrangement joins TRBV9 to TRBJ1-1; maybe TRBD1 (6 bases). The CDR3 consists of 15 residues. Trimming left V 5 bases short and J 0 bases short, with 14 bases between. Germline CDR1 is SGDLS and CDR2 is YYNGEE. CDR3: CASSRSGGLNTEAFF. For the CDR3, the DNA is TGTGCCAGCAGTCGATCGGGGGGCTTGAACACTGAAGCTTTCTTT. The complete variable domain, with remaining parts taken from reference TRBV9 and TRBJ1-1, reads DSGVTQTPKHLITATGQRVTLRCSPRSGDLSVYWYQQSLDQGLQFLIQYYNGEERAKGNILERFSAQQFPDLHSELNLSSLELGDSALYFCASSRSGGLNTEAFFGQGTRLTVV.

This chain uses TRBV5-6 with TRBJ1-6; TRBD1 agrees at 9 bases. The V segment lost 0 bases and the J segment 8 bases; nucleotides outside the gene matches: 3. Germline V lookup: CDR1 SGHDT, CDR2 YYEEEE. The CDR3 covers 15 residues. In DNA form, the CDR3 reads TGTGCCAGCAGCTTGGGGGGACAGGGTTATTCACCCCTCCACTTT. Amino acid sequence: CASSLGGQGYSPLHF.

There are a few counts of this clone. This sequence joins TRBV4-1 and TRBJ1-3, with D possibly matching TRBD1 (6 bases). The CDR3 loop spans 18 amino acids. Germline CDR1 reads MGHRA; CDR2 reads YSYEKL. Trimming took 0 bases from V and 0 from J, leaving 15 bases between them. This CDR3 reads CASSQDRRGPGSGNTIYF. DNA of the CDR3: TGCGCCAGCAGCCAAGATAGGCGGGGGCCGGGCTCTGGAAACACCATATATTTT.

This sequence joins TRBV6-1 and TRBJ1-1; TRBD1 matches 10 bases. J lost 3 bases, V lost 6 bases, and 4 bases had no gene match. Per germline, CDR1 MNHNS and CDR2 SASEGT. The CDR3 totals 14 residues. The CDR3 nucleotides are TGTGCCAGCAGGACAGGGGGCCGGTACACTGAAGCTTTCTTT. This gives the protein CASRTGGRYTEAFF.

The chain has TRBV10-3 and TRBJ2-7; 9 bases agree with TRBD1. V shed 10 bases and J 2 bases; nucleotides not matched to a gene: 9. The length of the CDR3 is 14 residues. Germline V lookup: CDR1 ENHRY, CDR2 SYGVKD. CDR3 sequence reads: CATGTGTGPYEQYF. For the CDR3, the DNA is TGTGCCACCGGAACCGGGACAGGGCCCTACGAGCAGTACTTC.

The V call is TRBV2, the J call TRBJ1-1; D uncertain. V was cut by 4 bases and J by 7 bases, with 7 bases left in between. The V gene's germline CDR1 is SNHLY and CDR2 FYNNEI. The CDR3 has 11 residues. CDR3 in amino acids: CASSGLNEAFF. In nucleotides, the CDR3 is TGTGCCAGCAGTGGACTGAATGAAGCTTTCTTT.

The chain carries TRBV18 and TRBJ1-5; possibly TRBD1 for D (5 bases). The CDR3 length is 14 residues. Germline CDR1 is KGHSH and CDR2 is LQKENI. The germline V and J ends were trimmed by 5 bases and 3 bases, with 11 bases remaining between them. DNA of the CDR3: TGTGCCAGCTCAGGGGCAGCGACCAATCAGCCCCAGCATTTT. It codes for CASSGAATNQPQHF.

V and J are TRBV29-1 and TRBJ2-5; 12 bases line up with TRBD2. Germline CDR1 and CDR2: SQVTM and ANQGSEA. The CDR3 sequence is 15 residues long. Germline trimming cut 4 bases from V and 4 bases from J; bases unmatched to any gene: 7. This CDR3 is CSVATSGGVGETQYF. The CDR3 DNA sequence: TGCAGCGTTGCGACTAGCGGGGGTGTTGGAGAGACCCAGTACTTC.

The V call is TRBV19, the J call TRBJ1-3; the D gene is possibly TRBD1 (5 bases). V was trimmed by 3 bases and J by 4 bases, leaving 10 bases between them. Germline CDR1 reads LNHDA; CDR2 reads SQIVND (reference sequence). The CDR3 has 14 residues. CDR3 sequence: CASSIPAGGNTIYF. CDR3 nucleotide sequence: TGTGCCAGTAGTATTCCGGCAGGGGGAAACACCATATATTTT. The full variable domain, its missing parts supplied by reference TRBV19 and TRBJ1-3, is DGGITQSPKYLFRKEGQNVTLSCEQNLNHDAMYWYRQDPGQGLRLIYYSQIVNDFQKGDIAEGYSVSREKKESFPLTVTSAQKNPTAFYLCASSIPAGGNTIYFGEGSWLTVV.

This rearrangement joins TRBV29-1 to TRBJ2-7; D is unresolved. This CDR3 region has 11 residues. Germline assignment: CDR1 SQVTM and CDR2 ANQGSEA. The V and J ends lost 6 bases and 5 bases respectively, with 11 bases between them. CDR3 residues: CSVLLLDEQYF. The CDR3 DNA reads TGCAGCGTCCTACTTTTAGACGAGCAGTACTTC.

This rearrangement joins TRBV6-5 to TRBJ2-1; a possible D gene is TRBD1 (6 bases). Trimming left V 3 bases short and J 8 bases short, with 11 bases between. The germline CDR1 and CDR2 sequences are MNHEY and SVGAGI. The CDR3 consists of 13 residues. The CDR3 DNA reads as TGTGCCAGCAGTTATCAGGGGTCGTATGAGCAGTTCTTC. It is translated as CASSYQGSYEQFF.

The J gene is TRBJ1-4, the V gene TRBV30, with a tentative D call TRBD1 (5 bases). Germline lookup yields CDR1 GTSNPN and CDR2 SVGIG (reference sequence). The V end was cut by 2 bases, the J end by 8 bases, with 18 bases between. This CDR3 region has 15 residues. CDR3 protein: CAWSSRTMGREKLFF. In nucleotides, the CDR3 is TGTGCCTGGAGTTCTCGGACAATGGGGCGGGAAAAACTGTTTTTT.

Turning to this clone: This specimen includes other DNA sequences encoding the same CDR3. The chain employs TRBV18 and TRBJ1-2, with 7 positions matching TRBD1. CDR1 KGHSH and CDR2 LQKENI come from the germline V gene. Trimming cost V 3 bases and J 2 bases; bases outside gene matches: 0. This CDR3 has 13 residues. Here the CDR3 DNA reads TGTGCCAGCTCACCGGGACAGAACTATGGCTACACCTTC. This gives the protein CASSPGQNYGYTF.

This clone is categorized as medium-sized. This sequence joins TRBV6-6 and TRBJ1-2; tentative D call: TRBD1 (6 bases). The V gene's germline CDR1 is MNHNY and CDR2 SVGAGI (reference sequence). Trimming removed 2 bases at V and 6 bases at J, with 10 bases between. The CDR3 runs to 13 residues. In DNA, the CDR3 is TGTGCCAGCAGTTACGTGGGGGCCCATGGCTACACCTTC. Protein sequence: CASSYVGAHGYTF.

This clone came up a few times. The genes are TRBV27 and TRBJ2-6; D is uncertain. Per germline, CDR1 MNHEY and CDR2 SMNVEV (reference sequence). The CDR3 is 15 residues long. The ends were cut back, 5 bases at V and 4 bases at J, with 12 bases in the middle. The CDR3 coding sequence is TGTGCCAGCAGTAAAGTTAGACTCGGGGCCAACGTCCTGACTTTC. This sequence encodes CASSKVRLGANVLTF.